A single sample is the source of the 22 T cell receptor beta chains below, sequenced in a study of early T cells in non-severe SARS-CoV-2 infection. Via MiXCR, TCRdb re-called the 5' RACE reads, giving one row per CDR3 protein. The top ten clones hold approximately 15% of a sample with some 46,000 distinct CDR3 sequences, approximately 9.4% of them seen once. Source material: whole blood. These receptors were collected from an adult who was a healthcare worker with PCR-confirmed SARS-CoV-2 infection or an uninfected control (not recorded which).

This clonotype was detected ten times or more. This rearrangement joins TRBV12-3 or TRBV12-4 to TRBJ2-1; TRBD2 matches at 14 bases. There are 16 residues in the CDR3. Losses at the gene ends were 5 bases for V and 5 bases for J; bases not matched to a gene: 5. CDR3: CASSPGTSGRHNEQFF. DNA for the CDR3: TGTGCCAGCAGTCCAGGGACTAGCGGGAGACACAATGAGCAGTTCTTC.

This clonotype was found many times. V and J are TRBV27 and TRBJ2-1; D is undetermined. The CDR3 sequence is 15 residues long. Germline values: CDR1 MNHEY, CDR2 SMNVEV (reference sequence). Trimming stripped 1 base from V and 9 bases from J, with 16 bases between. This CDR3 reads CASSLFGSPGGEQFF. The DNA of the CDR3 is TGTGCCAGCAGTTTATTTGGCTCCCCTGGTGGTGAGCAGTTCTTC.

The chain recombines TRBV12-5 with TRBJ1-2; weak D call: TRBD1 (5 bases). Trimming removed 5 bases at V and 3 bases at J, with 22 bases between. Germline V gene lookup returns CDR1 LGHNT and CDR2 FRNRAP. The CDR3 sequence is 17 residues long. This chain's CDR3 is CASGPADIYRRDYGYTF. In DNA form, the CDR3 reads TGTGCTAGTGGTCCTGCGGACATATACCGGCGGGACTATGGCTACACCTTC.

Ten or more counts support this clonotype. This sequence joins TRBV2 and TRBJ2-5; 9 nucleotides match TRBD1. CDR3 length: 14 amino acids. Losses at the gene ends were 6 bases for V and 1 base for J; bases not matched to a gene: 3. Per germline, CDR1 SNHLY and CDR2 FYNNEI. CDR3 region: CASRGQGGQETQYF. CDR3 nucleotide sequence: TGTGCCAGCAGGGGACAGGGTGGCCAAGAGACCCAGTACTTC.

The V gene is TRBV19, the J gene TRBJ1-4, with TRBD1 identical over 7 bases. Germline-derived CDR1 and CDR2 are LNHDA and SQIVND (reference sequence). This CDR3 comprises 16 residues. Trimming took 6 bases from V and 7 from J; bases not matched to a gene: 14. CDR3 bases: TGTGCCAGTAGAAGGCGCCCTCAGGCAGGGGGTGAAAAACTGTTTTTT. As protein: CASRRRPQAGGEKLFF.

The V call is TRBV4-3, the J call TRBJ2-3; 7 nucleotides match TRBD2. Unmatched junction bases numbered 7, after V lost 0 bases and J lost 4 bases. From germline, CDR1 is LGHNA and CDR2 YSLEER. There are 16 residues in the CDR3. The CDR3 spells CASSQDYGAGPDTQYF. The CDR3 nucleotides read TGCGCCAGCAGCCAAGACTACGGAGCGGGGCCAGATACGCAGTATTTT.

The sample holds many counts of this clonotype. The chain combines TRBV20-1 with TRBJ2-5, with TRBD2 matching over 7 bases. The CDR3 runs 13 residues. Trimming at V came to 1 base and at J to 2 bases, leaving 1 base not matched to a gene. Germline CDR1 is DFQATT and CDR2 is SNEGSKA (reference sequence). The CDR3 DNA is TGCAGTGCTAGAGGGGGGGGACAAGAGACCCAGTACTTC. It specifies CSARGGGQETQYF.

This clonotype was recorded at least ten times. The rearrangement joins TRBV5-5 to TRBJ2-3; D may be TRBD1 (5 bases). Deletions cut 3 bases from V and 0 bases from J, with 8 bases between. Germline V gives CDR1 SGHKS, CDR2 YYEKEE (reference sequence). The CDR3 is 14 residues long. The CDR3 sequence is CASSYQGSTDTQYF. The CDR3 coding sequence is TGTGCCAGCAGCTATCAGGGAAGCACAGATACGCAGTATTTT.

This clonotype was detected many times. V usage is TRBV4-2 and J usage is TRBJ1-4; no clear D. Germline V gene sequence: CDR1 LGHNA, CDR2 YNFKEQ. This CDR3 is built from 16 residues. The V end lost 0 bases, the J end lost 5 bases, and 13 bases lay between the germline ends. CDR3 protein: CASSQDPGVVNEKLFF. The CDR3, as DNA: TGTGCCAGCAGCCAAGACCCCGGGGTCGTAAATGAAAAACTGTTTTTT.

This clonotype was recorded at least ten times. The chain couples TRBV4-1 to TRBJ2-7; possible D gene TRBD1, 6 bases. V was shortened by 3 bases and J by 3 bases, with 21 bases between the two germline ends. CDR1 is MGHRA, CDR2 YSYEKL, per germline. The CDR3 extends over 17 amino acids. CDR3 residues: CASSHTPQGLLSYEQYF. The CDR3 region has the DNA TGCGCCAGCAGCCACACCCCACAGGGATTGTTGAGCTACGAGCAGTACTTC.

A word on this clonotype: A much bigger clone sits one base away, suggesting this may be a read error. This chain joins TRBV30 and TRBJ1-2, with D perhaps matching TRBD1 (5 bases). Germline V gene sequence: CDR1 GTSNPN, CDR2 SVGIG (reference sequence). V was shortened by 0 bases and J by 9 bases, with 14 bases between the two germline ends. The CDR3 has 13 residues. The CDR3 nucleotides read TGTGCCTGGAGTGTAATGGGGCAGGCGAGCTACACCTTC. Protein sequence: CAWSVMGQASYTF. The variable domain in full, with the rest retrieved from reference TRBV30 and TRBJ1-2, is SQTIHQWPATLVQPVGSPLSLECTVEGTSNPNLYWYRQAAGRGLQLLFYSVGIGQISSEVPQNLSASRPQDRQFILSSKKLLLSDSGFYLCAWSVMGQASYTFGSGTRLTVV.

The chain has TRBV28 and TRBJ2-3, with TRBD2 as a possible D gene (5 bases). The germline V gene encodes CDR1 MDHEN and CDR2 SYDVKM. The CDR3 consists of 16 residues. The V and J ends lost 2 bases and 2 bases respectively, with 14 bases between them. The CDR3 loop reads CASSLGASTNTDTQYF. CDR3 DNA: TGTGCCAGCAGTTTAGGTGCTAGCACAAACACAGATACGCAGTATTTT.

The chain recombines TRBV20-1 with TRBJ2-3; no definite D call. V dropped 1 base and J dropped 5 bases, with 4 bases sitting between them. The CDR3 covers 11 residues. CDR1 DFQATT and CDR2 SNEGSKA come from the germline V gene (reference sequence). CDR3: CSARVLDTQYF. The DNA for the CDR3 is TGCAGTGCTAGAGTTCTAGATACGCAGTATTTT.

This clonotype was observed at least ten times. The J gene is TRBJ1-5, the V gene TRBV6-7, with no clear D. TRBV6-7 is annotated as an ORF whose role is uncertain. This CDR3 is 11 amino acids long. Deletions cut 10 bases from V and 7 bases from J, with 11 bases between. Here the CDR3 DNA reads TGTGCCACCAAAGTCAGCCAGCCCCAGCATTTT. This gives the protein CATKVSQPQHF.

This chain joins TRBV4-3 and TRBJ2-2; tentative D call: TRBD1 (5 bases). Per the germline V gene, CDR1 is LGHNA and CDR2 is YSLEER. The CDR3 has 14 amino acids. Between the trimmed V and J ends, which lost 6 bases and 3 bases, there was a span of 11 bases. The CDR3 DNA is TGCGCCAGCAGACCGGTAGGGGACACCGGGGAGCTGTTTTTT. Its protein is CASRPVGDTGELFF.

This sequence joins TRBV9 and TRBJ2-2; possibly TRBD2 for D (6 bases). This CDR3 region has 15 residues. The ends were cut back, 6 bases at V and 0 bases at J, with 12 bases in the middle. CDR1 SGDLS and CDR2 YYNGEE come from the germline V gene. The CDR3 is CASTPGTPNTGELFF. DNA of the CDR3: TGTGCCAGCACACCAGGGACTCCGAACACCGGGGAGCTGTTTTTT. Variable domain in full (rest from reference TRBV9 and TRBJ2-2): DSGVTQTPKHLITATGQRVTLRCSPRSGDLSVYWYQQSLDQGLQFLIQYYNGEERAKGNILERFSAQQFPDLHSELNLSSLELGDSALYFCASTPGTPNTGELFFGEGSRLTVL.

This clonotype was seen ten or more times. The V and J genes are TRBV18 and TRBJ1-1; D unclear. Trimming removed 4 bases from V and 4 bases from J, with 25 bases in between. This CDR3 comprises 18 residues. Germline V gene sequence: CDR1 KGHSH, CDR2 LQKENI. The CDR3 sequence: CASSHMGGSPRLGTEAFF. Written as DNA, the CDR3 is TGTGCCAGCTCACATATGGGTGGCAGTCCACGGCTGGGCACTGAAGCTTTCTTT.

This clonotype was picked up many times. In DNA form, the CDR3 reads TGTGCCTGCCGCCCCGGGTCACTCAACACTGAAGCTTTCTTT. Protein sequence: CACRPGSLNTEAFF. This rearrangement joins TRBV6-5 to TRBJ1-1; D is unclear. V lost 11 bases to trimming and J lost 2 bases, with 18 bases between them. The germline gives CDR1 MNHEY, CDR2 SVGAGI. CDR3 length: 14 amino acids.

This clonotype was seen many times. The chain uses TRBV20-1 and TRBJ2-3; 13 nucleotides line up with TRBD2. The CDR3 runs to 15 residues. With V trimmed by 5 bases and J by 6 bases, 8 bases remained unmatched. Germline V CDR1 and CDR2: DFQATT, SNEGSKA (reference sequence). The CDR3 coding sequence is TGCAGTGCTCGTGGACTAGCGGGAGTGGGGGATACGCAGTATTTT. The encoded protein is CSARGLAGVGDTQYF.

V is TRBV9 and J is TRBJ1-1, with TRBD1 identical over 9 bases. The junction had 5 bases not matched to a gene; V was cut back by 4 bases and J by 7 bases. The CDR3 runs 13 residues. In germline, CDR1 is SGDLS, CDR2 YYNGEE. The CDR3 protein is CASSSGQGLEAFF. CDR3 nucleotide sequence: TGTGCCAGCAGCTCGGGACAGGGCCTTGAAGCTTTCTTT. The complete variable domain, with remaining parts taken from reference TRBV9 and TRBJ1-1, reads DSGVTQTPKHLITATGQRVTLRCSPRSGDLSVYWYQQSLDQGLQFLIQYYNGEERAKGNILERFSAQQFPDLHSELNLSSLELGDSALYFCASSSGQGLEAFFGQGTRLTVV.

This clonotype was counted many times. The V and J genes are TRBV11-2 and TRBJ1-4; D unclear. V was cut by 1 base and J by 7 bases, with 10 bases left in between. CDR3 length: 14 amino acids. Germline CDR1 SGHAT, CDR2 FQNNGV. CDR3 nucleotide sequence: TGTGCCAGCAGCTTAGTGGTTGAGGGTGAAAAACTGTTTTTT. This codes for CASSLVVEGEKLFF.

The chain couples TRBV29-1 to TRBJ1-4; the D is unclear. The ends were cut back, 4 bases at V and 6 bases at J, with 15 bases in the middle. Germline lookup yields CDR1 SQVTM and CDR2 ANQGSEA. There are 14 residues in the CDR3. The CDR3 loop is CSVGVSGFHEKLFF. Written as DNA, the CDR3 is TGCAGCGTTGGGGTCTCGGGTTTTCATGAAAAACTGTTTTTT.